This T cell receptor beta chain was observed in a study of human T cells and chemical hapten exposure. Study overall: On roughly 2 cm by roughly 2 cm of upper inner arm skin, sensitization was performed with 2% DPC.

TCRdb re-derived calls from the RACE reads in MiXCR, one entry per CDR3 protein. The data hold fewer than 50,000 distinct CDR3 sequences, with under 5% observed a single time. Time point specified: patch test 1, 2 weeks after DPC sensitization. Described treatment: therapeutic diphenylcyclopropenone sensitization with weekly scalp DPC. Unfractionated whole blood was the source from which total RNA was extracted. Sequencing was performed on whole blood, taken in connection with sensitization to the hapten diphenylcyclopropenone (DPC). This TCR was recovered from a man aged 50 or older with alopecia areata. Some clones in this sample may be carry-over from other donors' samples.

The CDR3 sequence: CASSNPNTGELFF. The CDR3 DNA is TGTGCCAGTAGTAACCCGAACACCGGGGAGCTGTTTTTT. The chain couples TRBV19 to TRBJ2-2; D gene ambiguous. CDR3 length: 13 amino acids. Germline values: CDR1 LNHDA, CDR2 SQIVND (reference sequence). The V gene lost 4 bases and the J gene lost 0 bases, with 3 bases spanning the gap.